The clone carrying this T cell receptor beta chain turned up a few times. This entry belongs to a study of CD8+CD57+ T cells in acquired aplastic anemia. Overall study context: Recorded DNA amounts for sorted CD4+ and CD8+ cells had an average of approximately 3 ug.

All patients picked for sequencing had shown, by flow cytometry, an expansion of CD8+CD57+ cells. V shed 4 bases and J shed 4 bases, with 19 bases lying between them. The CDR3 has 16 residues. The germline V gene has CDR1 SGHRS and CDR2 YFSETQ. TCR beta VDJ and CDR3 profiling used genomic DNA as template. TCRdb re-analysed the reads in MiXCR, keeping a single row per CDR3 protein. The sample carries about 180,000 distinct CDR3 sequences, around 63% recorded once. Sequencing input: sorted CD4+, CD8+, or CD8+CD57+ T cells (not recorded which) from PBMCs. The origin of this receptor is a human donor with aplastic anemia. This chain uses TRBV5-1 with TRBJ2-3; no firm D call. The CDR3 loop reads CASSRTGPNSADTQYF. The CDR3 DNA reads TGCGCCAGCAGCCGAACCGGGCCAAACAGTGCAGATACGCAGTATTTT.